This entry describes one TCR beta chain. The same CDR3 also results from other DNA sequences found in this sample. Trimming shortened V by 2 bases and J by 1 base, and 5 bases separated the two germline ends. Germline V gives CDR1 GTSNPN, CDR2 SVGIG (reference sequence). This CDR3 contains 12 residues. These data are taken from a study of blood T cell repertoires in COVID-19. The overall study: Samples came from the United States, Italy and Spain, spanning acute and convalescent COVID-19. Sample material is recorded as cDNA or gDNA derived from T cells, B-cell-depleted T cells, or PBMCs.

Per the original data handling: Reference gene primer amplification in the assay estimated nucleated cell counts. The assay was immunoSEQ multiplex PCR, and TCRdb's table has in-frame clones only and misses some. For V, J and clone size, that table is used; D and trimming come from the DNA. The repertoire consists of 95,000 to 150,000 clones, with about four fifths occurring once and the leading ten covering more than 35%. The source is a man between 40 and 49 years old with active or convalescent COVID-19. This chain uses TRBV30 with TRBJ1-2; D is undetermined. Sequenced input: peripheral blood. The CDR3 DNA follows: TGTGCCTGGAGTAGCGGTAACTATGGCTACACCTTC. Residues: CAWSSGNYGYTF.